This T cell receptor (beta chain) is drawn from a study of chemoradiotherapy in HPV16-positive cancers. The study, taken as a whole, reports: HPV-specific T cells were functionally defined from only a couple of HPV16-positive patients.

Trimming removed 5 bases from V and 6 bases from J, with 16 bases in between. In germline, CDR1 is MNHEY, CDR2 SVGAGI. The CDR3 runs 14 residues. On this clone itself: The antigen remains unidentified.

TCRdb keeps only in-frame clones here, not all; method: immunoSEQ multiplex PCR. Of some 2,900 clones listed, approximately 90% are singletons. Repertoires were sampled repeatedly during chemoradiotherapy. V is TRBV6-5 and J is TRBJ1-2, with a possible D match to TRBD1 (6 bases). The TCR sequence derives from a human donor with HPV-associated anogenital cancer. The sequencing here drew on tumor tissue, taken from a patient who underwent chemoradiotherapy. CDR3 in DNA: TGTGCCAGCAGTCCCTTCCGGGGGGCCCATGGCTACACCTTC. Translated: CASSPFRGAHGYTF.